One and the same sample provided the 6 T cell receptor beta chains below, sequenced in a study of identical twins. TCRdb called the 5' RACE reads again in MiXCR, with one record for every CDR3 protein. The data contain about 200,000 distinct CDR3 sequences, around a tenth of them seen just once; the ten biggest clones take up just over 5%. The specimen was memory (CD45RO+) T cells sorted from blood. The receptors shown here come from a woman between 18 and 30 years old in good health.

This clonotype was seen only a few times. The chain recombines TRBV5-6 with TRBJ1-2; D is undetermined. Trimming shortened V by 8 bases and J by 4 bases, and 12 bases separated the two germline ends. This CDR3 is 12 amino acids long. Germline loops: CDR1 SGHDT, CDR2 YYEEEE. The CDR3 sequence: CASRVTPYGYTF. CDR3 in DNA: TGTGCCAGTCGGGTTACGCCCTATGGCTACACCTTC. The variable domain in full, with the rest retrieved from reference TRBV5-6 and TRBJ1-2, is DAGVTQSPTHLIKTRGQQVTLRCSPKSGHDTVSWYQQALGQGPQFIFQYYEEEERQRGNFPDRFSGHQFPNYSSELNVNALLLGDSALYLCASRVTPYGYTFGSGTRLTVV.

A few counts support this clonotype. The chain has TRBV7-9 and TRBJ2-3, with 12 bases fitting TRBD1. In germline, CDR1 is SEHNR, CDR2 FQNEAQ (reference sequence). This CDR3 has 15 amino acids. The V gene end was trimmed by 5 bases and the J gene end by 2 bases; junction bases not matched to a gene: 2. CDR3 amino acids: CASSRDRGLTDTQYF. The CDR3 DNA reads as TGTGCCAGCAGCCGGGACAGGGGGCTCACAGATACGCAGTATTTT.

The sample holds many counts of this clonotype. The chain links TRBV5-1 to TRBJ2-1, with 13 bases identical to TRBD2. This CDR3 region has 16 residues. V shed 4 bases, J shed 7 bases, and the junction held 8 bases outside the gene matches. The V gene's germline CDR1 is SGHRS and CDR2 YFSETQ. The CDR3 nucleotides are TGCGCCAGCAGCCCTGGGACTAGCGGGGAGAGGAATGAGCAGTTCTTC. It specifies CASSPGTSGERNEQFF.

A few counts support this clonotype. CDR3 DNA: TGTGCCAGCCGAATGAGCGGGAGCTCTGGAAACACCATATATTTT. This encodes CASRMSGSSGNTIYF. The V gene is TRBV27, the J gene TRBJ1-3, with D unresolved. Germline V gene sequence: CDR1 MNHEY, CDR2 SMNVEV (reference sequence). The V end was cut by 8 bases, the J end by 0 bases, with 14 bases between. The CDR3 consists of 15 residues.

The chain recombines TRBV5-1 with TRBJ1-1; TRBD1 matches at 8 bases. V lost 4 bases to trimming and J lost 6 bases; unmatched junction nucleotides: 11. The CDR3 runs to 15 residues. Germline CDR1 reads SGHRS; CDR2 reads YFSETQ. The CDR3 sequence is CASSPPTGATAEAFF. For the CDR3, the DNA is TGCGCCAGCAGCCCCCCGACAGGGGCGACCGCTGAAGCTTTCTTT.

The V call is TRBV20-1, the J call TRBJ2-1; 12 bases agree with TRBD2. The CDR3 length is 15 residues. The V and J ends lost 3 bases and 7 bases, in that order; junction bases with no gene match: 7. CDR1 is DFQATT, CDR2 SNEGSKA, per germline (reference sequence). The CDR3 region has the DNA TGCAGTGCTAGCCCTAGCGGGGGGGCCGTAAATGAGCAGTTCTTC. Residues: CSASPSGGAVNEQFF.